What follows is one T cell receptor beta chain and its context. Original data processing: Nucleated cell number was recorded as an estimate derived from reference gene primer amplification. Method: immunoSEQ multiplex PCR; TCRdb's copy keeps in-frame clones and lacks some. The DNA gave D and trimming, while V, J and clone size come from that table. This table has over 75,000 clones, about 80% appearing once. These data come from a study of blood T cell repertoires in COVID-19. Across the whole study: COVID-19 samples from acute and convalescent phases originated in the United States, Italy and Spain. T cells, B-cell-depleted T cells, or PBMCs provided the cDNA or gDNA that served as material.

This CDR3 region has 13 residues. Germline trimming cut 10 bases from V and 6 bases from J; bases unmatched to any gene: 10. This TCR was sampled from a man aged 65 to 85 with acute or convalescent COVID-19. Sample: peripheral blood. V gene TRBV12-3 or TRBV12-4 combines with J gene TRBJ2-7; 9 bases are shared with TRBD1. The CDR3 sequence is CAITRTGVSEQYF. CDR3 in DNA: TGTGCCATCACTAGGACAGGGGTTTCCGAGCAGTACTTC.